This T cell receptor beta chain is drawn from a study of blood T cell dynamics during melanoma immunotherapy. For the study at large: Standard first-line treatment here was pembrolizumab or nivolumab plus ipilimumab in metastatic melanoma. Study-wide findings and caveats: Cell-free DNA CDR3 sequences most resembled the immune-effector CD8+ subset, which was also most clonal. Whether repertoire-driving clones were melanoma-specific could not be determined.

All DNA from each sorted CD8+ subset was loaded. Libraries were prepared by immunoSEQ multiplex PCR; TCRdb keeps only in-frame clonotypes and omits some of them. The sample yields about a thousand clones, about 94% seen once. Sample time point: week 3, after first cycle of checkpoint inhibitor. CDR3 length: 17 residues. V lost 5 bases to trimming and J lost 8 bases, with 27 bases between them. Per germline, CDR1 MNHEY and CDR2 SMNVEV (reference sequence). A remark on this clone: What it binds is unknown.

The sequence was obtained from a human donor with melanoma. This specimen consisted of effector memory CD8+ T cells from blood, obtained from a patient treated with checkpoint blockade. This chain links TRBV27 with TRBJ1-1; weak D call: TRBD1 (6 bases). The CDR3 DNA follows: TGTGCCAGCAGTCCACACGGACTTCTGCTGACCAGGGGAGAAGCTTTCTTT. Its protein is CASSPHGLLLTRGEAFF.